The present TCR beta chain was sequenced within a study of cytomegalovirus exposure and HLA in healthy donors. Study information: An earlier analysis found fewer than 120 million unique TCR beta sequences from 150 million to 200 million T cells.

Primers for the PCR totalled 60 Vbeta and 13 Jbeta. TCRdb keeps only in-frame clones here, not all; method: immunoSEQ multiplex PCR. Here the sample spans over 100,000 clones, around 75% being singletons. Study-wide findings and caveats: According to an earlier analysis, most TCR beta V segments yielded productive rearrangements about 90% or about 30% of the time.

About this clone itself: Its target is unknown.

Germline CDR1 and CDR2: SGHTA and FQGNSA. CDR3 length: 15 residues. V was trimmed by 1 base and J by 5 bases, leaving 11 bases between them. The receptor's source is a woman in her thirties in good health and CMV-seronegative. The sequenced sample was PBMCs. This chain connects TRBV7-2 to TRBJ1-4, with D perhaps TRBD1 (5 bases). The CDR3 region has the DNA TGTGCCAGCAGCTTAGTCAGGGCCCCAAATGAAAAACTGTTTTTT. It codes for CASSLVRAPNEKLFF.